Listed below are T cell receptor beta chains from one sample, sequenced in a study of CD8+ T cells in alopecia areata. Repertoires were generated with immunoSEQ multiplex PCR, while TCRdb's copy carries only in-frame clones and drops some. The sample has 100,000 to 150,000 clones; less than 50% are singletons. The source material was NKG2D-low CD8+ T cells sorted from blood. The receptors derive from a human donor with alopecia areata. CDR3s include the opening cysteine and the closing phenylalanine or tryptophan. A D gene is named only where the DNA matches it firmly. Not all rows give a size; the values are once, few, many and, for expanded clones, a class.

j_gene	d_gene	v_gene	abundance	CDR3aa	CDR3nt
TRBJ2-3	.	TRBV29-1	few	CSVDLVQPTDTQYF	TGCAGCGTTGACCTAGTACAGCCCACAGATACGCAGTATTTT
TRBJ2-7	TRBD2	TRBV30	.	CAWDPGGAYEQYF	TGTGCCTGGGACCCGGGGGGAGCCTACGAGCAGTACTTC
TRBJ1-1	.	TRBV19	.	CASKGDLNTEAFF	TGTGCCAGTAAAGGGGACCTGAACACTGAAGCTTTCTTT
TRBJ2-3	.	TRBV9	.	CASSASPGTSLGTDTQYF	TGTGCCAGCAGCGCCTCCCCCGGGACATCCCTAGGGACAGATACGCAGTATTTT
TRBJ2-1	.	TRBV27	.	CASSPGINEQFF	TGTGCCAGCAGCCCGGGGATTAATGAGCAGTTCTTC
TRBJ1-6	.	TRBV7-8	.	CASSLEVGYNSPLHF	TGTGCCAGCAGCTTAGAGGTCGGCTATAATTCACCCCTCCACTTT
TRBJ2-5	.	TRBV29-1	.	CSVEFGEETQYF	TGCAGCGTTGAATTCGGCGAGGAGACCCAGTACTTC
TRBJ1-1	TRBD1	TRBV30	once	CAWSPGQGSTEAFF	TGTGCCTGGAGTCCTGGACAGGGGTCGACTGAAGCTTTCTTT
TRBJ1-2	.	TRBV29-1	once	CSVYRGSDLKGYGYTF	TGCAGCGTTTATCGGGGGTCAGACTTAAAGGGGTATGGCTACACCTTC
TRBJ2-7	.	TRBV29-1	few	CSAQGQRYEQYF	TGCAGCGCTCAAGGACAGCGCTACGAGCAGTACTTC
TRBJ1-1	TRBD1	TRBV30	.	CALAPGQGLTEAFF	TGTGCCTTGGCCCCGGGACAGGGTCTCACTGAAGCTTTCTTT
TRBJ2-7	.	TRBV7-8	.	CASSGGHEQYF	TGTGCCAGCAGCGGGGGGCACGAGCAGTACTTC
TRBJ2-1	TRBD2	TRBV27	.	CATHLTAGDNEQFF	TGTGCCACCCACCTAACAGCGGGGGATAATGAGCAGTTCTTC
TRBJ1-1	.	TRBV27	.	CASSSTGTKAFF	TGTGCCAGCAGTTCAACAGGGACGAAGGCTTTCTTT
TRBJ1-2	TRBD1	TRBV14	.	CASSQAGTGDRYTF	TGTGCCAGCAGCCAAGCCGGGACAGGGGACCGCTACACCTTC
TRBJ1-1	TRBD1	TRBV28	.	CASSFGQGNTEAFF	TGTGCCAGCAGTTTCGGACAGGGGAACACTGAAGCTTTCTTT
TRBJ2-5	.	TRBV27	.	CASSFGLGETQYF	TGTGCCAGCAGTTTCGGACTCGGGGAGACCCAGTACTTC
TRBJ2-5	.	TRBV13	.	CASSLAEPETQYF	TGTGCCAGCAGCTTAGCCGAACCGGAGACCCAGTACTTC
TRBJ2-3	.	TRBV5-1	.	CASRRATDTQYF	TGCGCCAGCAGGAGGGCCACAGATACGCAGTATTTT
TRBJ2-2	.	TRBV2	.	CASSRGSLMPGELFF	TGTGCCAGCTCAAGGGGCAGCCTCATGCCCGGGGAGCTGTTTTTT
TRBJ2-7	TRBD2	TRBV29-1	once	CSVEGGLGGLGEQYF	TGCAGCGTTGAAGGGGGCCTCGGGGGACTAGGCGAGCAGTACTTC
TRBJ1-4	.	TRBV7-9	.	CASSEVGQGTGEKLFF	TGTGCCAGCAGCGAGGTGGGCCAGGGAACGGGTGAAAAACTGTTTTTT
TRBJ1-3	.	TRBV29-1	.	CSVERLSQTISGNTIYF	TGCAGCGTCGAGAGATTGTCCCAGACAATCTCTGGAAACACCATATATTTT
TRBJ1-2	.	TRBV29-1	few	CSVEPGQGYTF	TGCAGCGTTGAGCCGGGGCAGGGCTACACCTTC
TRBJ2-1	.	TRBV7-9	.	CASSSHGTNEQFF	TGTGCCAGCAGCTCCCATGGGACGAATGAGCAGTTCTTC
TRBJ2-7	TRBD1	TRBV29-1	few	CSVAGQGSYEQYF	TGCAGCGTTGCGGGACAGGGCTCCTACGAGCAGTACTTC
TRBJ2-1	.	TRBV29-1	.	CSVEVRVYEQFF	TGCAGCGTTGAAGTGCGCGTCTATGAGCAGTTCTTC
TRBJ2-5	.	TRBV27	.	CASSPLATRREETQYF	TGTGCCAGCAGCCCACTGGCTACTCGTCGGGAGGAGACCCAGTACTTC
TRBJ1-2	.	TRBV29-1	.	CSVRAPYGYTF	TGCAGCGTCCGGGCCCCCTATGGCTACACCTTC
TRBJ2-3	.	TRBV7-9	few	CASRPRTSTDTQYF	TGTGCCAGCAGGCCCCGGACTAGCACAGATACGCAGTATTTT
TRBJ1-4	.	TRBV28	few	CASSFGGDEKLFF	TGTGCCAGCAGTTTTGGGGGCGATGAAAAACTGTTTTTT
TRBJ2-1	.	TRBV5-1	once	CASSFGESLSEQFF	TGCGCCAGCAGCTTTGGGGAAAGTTTGAGTGAGCAGTTCTTC
TRBJ2-1	.	TRBV29-1	.	CSVGGQRNEQFF	TGCAGCGTGGGAGGACAGCGCAATGAGCAGTTCTTC
TRBJ2-7	.	TRBV27	few	CASRDDGEQYF	TGTGCCAGCAGAGATGATGGAGAGCAGTACTTC
TRBJ2-7	.	TRBV29-1	few	CSVAESSYEQYF	TGCAGCGTTGCTGAGAGCTCCTACGAGCAGTACTTC
TRBJ2-7	.	TRBV29-1	.	CSVEWEIASWSEQYF	TGCAGCGTTGAATGGGAGATAGCGTCGTGGAGCGAGCAGTACTTC
TRBJ2-3	TRBD2	TRBV9	.	CASSVGVTSGDLGYF	TGTGCCAGCAGCGTAGGCGTGACTAGCGGAGATCTGGGGTATTTT
TRBJ2-1	.	TRBV11-2	large	CASSFTRDIGDEQFF	TGTGCCAGCAGCTTCACCCGGGACATTGGCGATGAGCAGTTCTTC
TRBJ2-7	TRBD2	TRBV4-3	.	CASSQEGAGLAAYEQYF	TGCGCCAGCAGCCAAGAGGGTGCGGGACTAGCGGCTTACGAGCAGTACTTC
TRBJ2-1	.	TRBV29-1	.	CSVPEVWNNEQFF	TGCAGCGTACCGGAGGTTTGGAACAATGAGCAGTTCTTC
TRBJ1-3	.	TRBV30	once	CAWMSRQTGNTIYF	TGTGCCTGGATGTCGCGACAGACTGGAAACACCATATATTTT
TRBJ2-1	.	TRBV28	few	CASSLFGDGDNEQFF	TGTGCCAGCAGTTTATTTGGTGACGGAGACAATGAGCAGTTCTTC
TRBJ2-1	.	TRBV20-1	.	CSVESNNEQFF	TGCAGTGTCGAAAGCAACAATGAGCAGTTCTTC
TRBJ2-7	.	TRBV29-1	few	CSVELSERNSYEQYF	TGCAGCGTTGAATTATCGGAGAGGAACTCCTACGAGCAGTACTTC
TRBJ2-1	.	TRBV5-6	.	CASSDGGNEQFF	TGTGCCAGCAGCGATGGGGGCAATGAGCAGTTCTTC
TRBJ2-7	.	TRBV29-1	few	CSVEDLAGEQYF	TGCAGCGTTGAAGACCTAGCAGGCGAGCAGTACTTC
TRBJ2-2	.	TRBV2	.	CASSADLRGANTGELFF	TGTGCCAGCAGTGCCGATTTAAGGGGGGCGAACACCGGGGAGCTGTTTTTT
TRBJ1-2	.	TRBV6-5	.	CASSQGPGDSGGYTF	TGTGCCAGCAGTCAGGGACCAGGGGATAGCGGCGGCTACACCTTC
TRBJ2-7	.	TRBV11-2	.	CASSLGVVRSF	TGTGCCAGCAGCTTAGGGGTCGTTAGAAGCTTC
TRBJ1-1	TRBD1	TRBV5-6	few	CASSWTGATEAFF	TGTGCCAGCAGCTGGACAGGGGCCACTGAAGCTTTCTTT
TRBJ2-7	TRBD1	TRBV29-1	once	CSVGDRESYEQYF	TGCAGCGTTGGGGACAGGGAGTCGTACGAGCAGTACTTC
TRBJ2-7	.	TRBV5-4	few	CASSPSYEQYF	TGTGCCAGCAGCCCCTCCTACGAGCAGTACTTC
TRBJ2-2	.	TRBV5-1	.	CASRPDRSTGELFF	TGCGCCAGCAGGCCTGACAGGAGTACCGGGGAGCTGTTTTTT
TRBJ1-3	.	TRBV23-1	few	CASSQSPLKATYF	TGCGCCAGCAGTCAATCCCCCCTCAAGGCCACTTATTTT
TRBJ2-7	TRBD1	TRBV5-6	.	CASSLGTGGEQYF	TGTGCCAGCAGCCTGGGGACAGGTGGCGAGCAGTACTTC
TRBJ1-1	TRBD1	TRBV2	.	CASSTGGEAFF	TGTGCCAGCAGCACAGGGGGTGAAGCTTTCTTT
TRBJ2-1	.	TRBV29-1	few	CSVSSGVGASISFF	TGCAGCGTGTCAAGCGGTGTTGGGGCCTCGATAAGCTTCTTC
TRBJ2-7	TRBD2	TRBV5-1	.	CASSLSGAPYEQYF	TGCGCCAGCAGCCTCAGCGGGGCCCCCTACGAGCAGTACTTC
TRBJ2-5	.	TRBV2	.	CASSEGPKETQYF	TGTGCCAGCAGTGAGGGCCCGAAAGAGACCCAGTACTTC
TRBJ2-1	TRBD1	TRBV29-1	.	CSTGTGGKGGQFF	TGCAGCACCGGGACAGGGGGCAAAGGCGGGCAGTTCTTC